This entry lists 7 T cell receptor beta chains sequenced from one sample in a study of blood T cells in healthy people across ages. Using a J-beta primer mix together with a sample-barcoded 5' primer, a second PCR was run for about 6 to 12 cycles. TCRdb fed the 5' RACE reads into MiXCR, producing one record per CDR3 protein. The sample has about 800,000 distinct CDR3 sequences; approximately 25% are singletons. The sample was also reused in another study, on T cells of mothers and their children.

The sequenced sample was blood. Source of these receptors: a boy under 18 in good health.

For this clonotype: The germline gene is not matched at one end of the junction; a read error may be the cause. The chain joins TRBV7-9 to TRBJ1-1; possibly TRBD1 for D (5 bases). This CDR3 is 16 amino acids long. Germline values: CDR1 SEHNR, CDR2 FQNEAQ (reference sequence). DNA of the CDR3: TGTGCCAGCGGCTTAACGAGTGGGGCCCCCGGGTCTGAAGCTTTCTTT. It specifies CASGLTSGAPGSEAFF.

This clonotype was counted once. This rearrangement joins TRBV20-1 to TRBJ2-2, with D perhaps matching TRBD2 (6 bases). The CDR3 is 15 amino acids. The germline gives CDR1 DFQATT, CDR2 SNEGSKA (reference sequence). Trimming removed 6 bases at V and 3 bases at J, with 17 bases between. CDR3 nucleotides: TGCAGTGCCCTGGAGGCGGGAACACACACCGGGGAGCTGTTTTTT. Its protein product is CSALEAGTHTGELFF.

This clonotype has more than one count but fewer than ten. CDR3: CSSKTGTGRGSQYF. Here the CDR3 DNA reads TGCAGCTCTAAGACCGGGACAGGAAGGGGGAGCCAGTACTTC. The chain carries TRBV29-1 and TRBJ2-5; 8 bases are shared with TRBD1. V trimming: 8 bases; J trimming: 10 bases; junction bases outside the gene matches: 18. There are 14 residues in the CDR3. Germline V gene lookup returns CDR1 SQVTM and CDR2 ANQGSEA.

This clonotype appeared a few times. This chain joins TRBV4-1 and TRBJ2-1; D possibly matches TRBD1 or TRBD2 (7 bases each). Trimming shortened V by 0 bases and J by 7 bases, and 13 bases separated the two germline ends. Looked up from germline, CDR1 is MGHRA and CDR2 is YSYEKL. The CDR3 has 15 residues. CDR3 sequence: CASSQDLQGGNEQFF. The CDR3 DNA is TGCGCCAGCAGCCAAGATTTGCAGGGGGGGAATGAGCAGTTCTTC.

This clonotype was seen more than once but under ten times. The chain links TRBV9 to TRBJ2-2; the match to TRBD1 covers 9 bases. Trimming took 0 bases from V and 5 from J; bases not matched to a gene: 8. The germline V gene has CDR1 SGDLS and CDR2 YYNGEE. CDR3 size: 17 residues. As DNA, the CDR3 is TGTGCCAGCAGCGTAGGCCACGGGACAGGGAGGACCGGGGAGCTGTTTTTT. Its protein product is CASSVGHGTGRTGELFF.

This chain links TRBV2 with TRBJ2-5, with D uncertain. Judging by the DNA end, TRBJ2-7 fits better; the J call may be wrong. The CDR3 has 12 residues. The V gene's germline CDR1 is SNHLY and CDR2 FYNNEI. The CDR3 DNA reads TGTGCCAGCAGTGAACGGAACTACGAGCAGTACTTC. Its protein product is CASSERNYEQYF.

In this sample, this clonotype turned up a few times. The rearrangement links TRBV29-1 to TRBJ1-2; perhaps TRBD1 as D (5 bases). The CDR3 runs 13 residues. Trimming pared 7 bases from V and 7 bases from J, leaving 19 bases between. Per germline, CDR1 SQVTM and CDR2 ANQGSEA. As DNA, the CDR3 is TGCAGCGCCTCGGGAGGGGCGCCGGGTGGCTACACCTTC. It is translated as CSASGGAPGGYTF.